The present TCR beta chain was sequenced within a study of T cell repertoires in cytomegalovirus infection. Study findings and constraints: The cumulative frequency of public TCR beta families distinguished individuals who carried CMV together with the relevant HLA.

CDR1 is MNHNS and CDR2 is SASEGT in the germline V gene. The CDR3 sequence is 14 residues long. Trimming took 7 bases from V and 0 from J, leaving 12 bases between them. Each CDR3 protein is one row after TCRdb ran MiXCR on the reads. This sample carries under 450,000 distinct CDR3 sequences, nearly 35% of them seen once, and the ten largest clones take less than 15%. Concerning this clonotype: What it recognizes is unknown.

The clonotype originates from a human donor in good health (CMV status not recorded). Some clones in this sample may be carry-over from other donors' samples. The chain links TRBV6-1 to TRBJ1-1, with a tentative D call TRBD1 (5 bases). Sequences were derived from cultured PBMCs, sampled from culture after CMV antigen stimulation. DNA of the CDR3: TGTGCCAGCACCCGGGACGGCCTGAACACTGAAGCTTTCTTT. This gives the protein CASTRDGLNTEAFF.